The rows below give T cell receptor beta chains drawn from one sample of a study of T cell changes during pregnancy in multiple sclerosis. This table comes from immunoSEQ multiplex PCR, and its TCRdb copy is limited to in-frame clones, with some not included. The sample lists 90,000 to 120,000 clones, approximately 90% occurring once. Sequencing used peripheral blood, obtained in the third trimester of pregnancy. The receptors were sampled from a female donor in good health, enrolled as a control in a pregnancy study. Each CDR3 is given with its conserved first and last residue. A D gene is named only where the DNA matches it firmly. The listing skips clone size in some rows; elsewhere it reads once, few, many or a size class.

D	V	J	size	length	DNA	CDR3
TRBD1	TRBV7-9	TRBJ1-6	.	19	TGTGCCAGCAGCAAAGCCGGGACAGGGGGCTTCACCTATAATTCACCCCTCCACTTT	CASSKAGTGGFTYNSPLHF
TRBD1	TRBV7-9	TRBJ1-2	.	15	TGTGCCAGCAGACATACAGGGGGTGAAAGCTATGGCTACACCTTC	CASRHTGGESYGYTF
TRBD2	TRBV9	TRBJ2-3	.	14	TGTGCCAGCAGCGTAGGGACTAGCTCAGATACGCAGTATTTT	CASSVGTSSDTQYF
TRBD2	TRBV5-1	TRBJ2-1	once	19	TGCGCCAGCAGCTTGGGACTAGCGGGGGGAATAAGCTCCTACAATGAGCAGTTCTTC	CASSLGLAGGISSYNEQFF
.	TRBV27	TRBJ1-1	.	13	TGTGCCAGCAGTTTGTCGGTGAACACTGAAGCTTTCTTT	CASSLSVNTEAFF
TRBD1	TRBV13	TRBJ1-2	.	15	TGTGCCAGCAGCTTTTTTTCAGGGGGTAACTATGGCTACACCTTC	CASSFFSGGNYGYTF
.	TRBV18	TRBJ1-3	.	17	TGTGCCAGCTCACCCTATCAGGGGAGCAGCTCTGGAAACACCATATATTTT	CASSPYQGSSSGNTIYF
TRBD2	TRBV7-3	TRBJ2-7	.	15	TGTGCCAGCAGCTTAAGGCGGGGGGGCCTGGAAGAGCAGTACTTC	CASSLRRGGLEEQYF
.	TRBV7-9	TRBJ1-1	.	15	TGTGCCAGCAGCTATTTCCGAGAGGGGAACACTGAAGCTTTCTTT	CASSYFREGNTEAFF
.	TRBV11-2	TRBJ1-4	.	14	TGTGCCAGCAGCCCTGGGACTATTGGTGAAAAACTGTTTTTT	CASSPGTIGEKLFF
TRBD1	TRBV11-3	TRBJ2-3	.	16	TGTGCCAGCAGCCCAAACAGGGGGCCTAACACAGATACGCAGTATTTT	CASSPNRGPNTDTQYF
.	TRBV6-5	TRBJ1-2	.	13	TGTGCCAGCAGTTACTCTGGCAGCTATGGCTACACCTTC	CASSYSGSYGYTF
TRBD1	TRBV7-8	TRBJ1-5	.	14	TGTGCCAGCAGTCCGACAGGGTACAATCAGCCCCAGCATTTT	CASSPTGYNQPQHF
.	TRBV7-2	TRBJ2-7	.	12	TGTGCCAGCAGCTTAGGGGCCCACGAGCAGTACTTC	CASSLGAHEQYF
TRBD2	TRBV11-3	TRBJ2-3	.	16	TGTGCCAGCAGCCCCCGGACTAGCGGGGTAGCAGATACGCAGTATTTT	CASSPRTSGVADTQYF
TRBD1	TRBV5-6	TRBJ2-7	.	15	TGTGCCAGCAGCCCACTACAGGGGTTCTCCTACGAGCAGTACTTC	CASSPLQGFSYEQYF
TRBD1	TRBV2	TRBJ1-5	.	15	TGTGCCAGCAGTGAATCAACGACAGGGGGTCAGCCCCAGCATTTT	CASSESTTGGQPQHF
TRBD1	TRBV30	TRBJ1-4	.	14	TGTGCCTGGAGTCATCAACAGGGGGGTGAAAAACTGTTTTTT	CAWSHQQGGEKLFF
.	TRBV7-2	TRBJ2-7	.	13	TGTGCCAGCAGCCAGGGGTTGGTGGTGGAGCAGTACTTC	CASSQGLVVEQYF
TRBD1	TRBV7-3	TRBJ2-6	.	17	TGTGCCAGCTCTCGGACAGGGGGACCCTCTGGGGCCAACGTCCTGACTTTC	CASSRTGGPSGANVLTF
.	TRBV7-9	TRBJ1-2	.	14	TGTGCCAGCAGCTTAGTAGGGAGTTACTATGGCTACACCTTC	CASSLVGSYYGYTF
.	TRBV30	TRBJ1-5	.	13	TGTGCCTGGAGGGCAGGGAAGGGTCAGCCCCAGCATTTT	CAWRAGKGQPQHF
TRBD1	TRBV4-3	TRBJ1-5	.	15	TGCGCCAGCAGCCAAGACTGGGACAGATGGACGACCCAGCATTTT	CASSQDWDRWTTQHF
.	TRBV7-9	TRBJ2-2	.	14	TGTGCCAGCAGCTTAGGGGGGCTCATCGGGGAGCTGTTTTTT	CASSLGGLIGELFF
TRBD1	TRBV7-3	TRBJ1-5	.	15	TGTGCCAGCAGCCCTACAGGGGATGGAGATCAGCCCCAGCATTTT	CASSPTGDGDQPQHF
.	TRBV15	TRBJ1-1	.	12	TGTGCCACCAGCTACCTACAGGATGAAGCTTTCTTT	CATSYLQDEAFF
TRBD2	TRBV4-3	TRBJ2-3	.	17	TGCGCCAGCAGCCAAGGACTAGCGGGCGCCAGCACAGATACGCAGTATTTT	CASSQGLAGASTDTQYF
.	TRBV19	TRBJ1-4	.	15	TGTGCCAGTAGTATAATGGGGCAGGGTGGCGAAAAACTGTTTTTT	CASSIMGQGGEKLFF
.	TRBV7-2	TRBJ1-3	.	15	TGTGCCAGCAGCCCTACAGGGCTGGTTGGAAACACCATATATTTT	CASSPTGLVGNTIYF